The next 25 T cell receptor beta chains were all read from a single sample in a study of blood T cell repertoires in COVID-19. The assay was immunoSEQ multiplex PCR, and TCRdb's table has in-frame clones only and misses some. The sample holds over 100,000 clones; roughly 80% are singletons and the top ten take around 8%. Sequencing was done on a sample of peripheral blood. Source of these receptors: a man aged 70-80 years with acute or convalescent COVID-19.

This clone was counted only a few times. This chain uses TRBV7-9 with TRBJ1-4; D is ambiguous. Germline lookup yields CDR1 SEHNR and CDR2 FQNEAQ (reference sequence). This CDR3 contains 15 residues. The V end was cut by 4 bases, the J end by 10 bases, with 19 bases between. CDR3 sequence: CASSSLEFVPGKLFF. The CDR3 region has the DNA TGTGCCAGCAGCTCACTGGAGTTTGTTCCTGGAAAACTGTTTTTT.

CDR3 DNA: TGTGCCACCAGTGATTCCCGACTAGCGGCCACAGATACGCAGTATTTT. It encodes CATSDSRLAATDTQYF. The chain employs TRBV24-1 and TRBJ2-3; 9 bases agree with TRBD2. CDR3 size: 16 residues. J lost 2 bases, V lost 2 bases, and 4 bases had no gene match. CDR1 and CDR2 from the germline V gene are KGHDR and SFDVKD.

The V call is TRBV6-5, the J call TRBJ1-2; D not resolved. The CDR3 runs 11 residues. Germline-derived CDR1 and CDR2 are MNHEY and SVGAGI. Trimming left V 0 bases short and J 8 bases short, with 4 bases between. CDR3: CASSYSVGYTF. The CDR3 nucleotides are TGTGCCAGCAGTTACTCCGTGGGCTACACCTTC.

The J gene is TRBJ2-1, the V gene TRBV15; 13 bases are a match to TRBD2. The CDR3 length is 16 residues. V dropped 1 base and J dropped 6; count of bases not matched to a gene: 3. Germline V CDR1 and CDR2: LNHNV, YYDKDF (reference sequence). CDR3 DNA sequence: TGTGCCACCAGCAGAGCGGGACTAGCGGGAATCAATGAGCAGTTCTTC. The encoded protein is CATSRAGLAGINEQFF.

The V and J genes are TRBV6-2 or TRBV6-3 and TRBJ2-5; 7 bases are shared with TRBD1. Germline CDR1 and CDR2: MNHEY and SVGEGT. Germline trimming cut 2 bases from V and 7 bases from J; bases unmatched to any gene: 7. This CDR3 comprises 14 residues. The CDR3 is CASSYGTVRGTQYF. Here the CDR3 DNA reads TGTGCCAGCAGTTACGGGACAGTTCGTGGGACCCAGTACTTC.

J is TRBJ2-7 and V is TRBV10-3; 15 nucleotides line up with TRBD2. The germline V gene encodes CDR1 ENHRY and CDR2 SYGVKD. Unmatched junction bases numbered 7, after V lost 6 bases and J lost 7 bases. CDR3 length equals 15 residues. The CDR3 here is CAISEGLAGGDEQYF. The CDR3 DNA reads TGTGCCATCAGCGAGGGACTAGCGGGAGGTGATGAGCAGTACTTC.

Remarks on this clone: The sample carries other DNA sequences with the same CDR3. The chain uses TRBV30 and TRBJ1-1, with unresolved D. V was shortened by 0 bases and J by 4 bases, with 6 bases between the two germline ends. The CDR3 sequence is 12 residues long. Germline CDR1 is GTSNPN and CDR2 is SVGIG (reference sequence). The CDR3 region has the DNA TGTGCCTGGAGTGTACTGGTCACTGAAGCTTTCTTT. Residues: CAWSVLVTEAFF.

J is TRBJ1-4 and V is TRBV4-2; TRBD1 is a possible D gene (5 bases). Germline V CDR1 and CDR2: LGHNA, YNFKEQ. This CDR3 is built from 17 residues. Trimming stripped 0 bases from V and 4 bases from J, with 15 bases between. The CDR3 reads CASSQDRILGVNEKLFF. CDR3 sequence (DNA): TGTGCCAGCAGCCAAGACAGGATTCTAGGGGTTAATGAAAAACTGTTTTTT.

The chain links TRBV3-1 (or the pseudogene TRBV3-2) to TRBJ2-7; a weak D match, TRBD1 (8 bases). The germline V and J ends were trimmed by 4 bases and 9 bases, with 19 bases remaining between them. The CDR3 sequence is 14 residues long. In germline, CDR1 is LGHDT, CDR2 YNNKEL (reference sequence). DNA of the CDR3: TGTGCCAGCAGCCCCCGAGGACAGGGACTATCGCAGTACTTC. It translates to CASSPRGQGLSQYF.

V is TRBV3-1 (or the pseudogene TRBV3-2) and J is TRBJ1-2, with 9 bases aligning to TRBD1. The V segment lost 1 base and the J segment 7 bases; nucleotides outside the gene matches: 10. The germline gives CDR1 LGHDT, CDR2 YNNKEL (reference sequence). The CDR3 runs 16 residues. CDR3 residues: CASSQGSRQGVLGYTF. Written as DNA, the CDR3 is TGTGCCAGCAGCCAAGGGTCCCGACAGGGGGTTCTTGGCTACACCTTC.

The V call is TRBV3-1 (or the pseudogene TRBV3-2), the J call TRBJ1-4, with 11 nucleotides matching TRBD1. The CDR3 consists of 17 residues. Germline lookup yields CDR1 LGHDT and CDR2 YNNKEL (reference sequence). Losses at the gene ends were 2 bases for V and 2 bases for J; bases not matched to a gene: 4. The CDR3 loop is CASSQRDRGSTNEKLFF. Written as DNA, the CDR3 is TGTGCCAGCAGCCAAAGGGACAGGGGGTCTACTAATGAAAAACTGTTTTTT.

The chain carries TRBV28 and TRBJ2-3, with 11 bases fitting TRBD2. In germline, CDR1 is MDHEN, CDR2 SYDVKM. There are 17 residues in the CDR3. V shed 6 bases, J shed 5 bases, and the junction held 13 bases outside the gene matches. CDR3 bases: TGTGCCAGCAGCCCCCTCAGGGGGCTAGCGGGGGGAGATACGCAGTATTTT. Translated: CASSPLRGLAGGDTQYF.

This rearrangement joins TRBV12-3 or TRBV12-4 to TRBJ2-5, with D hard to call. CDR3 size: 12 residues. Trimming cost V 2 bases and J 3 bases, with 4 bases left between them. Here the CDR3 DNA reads TGTGCCAGCAGTTTAAGAGAAGAGACCCAGTACTTC. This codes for CASSLREETQYF.

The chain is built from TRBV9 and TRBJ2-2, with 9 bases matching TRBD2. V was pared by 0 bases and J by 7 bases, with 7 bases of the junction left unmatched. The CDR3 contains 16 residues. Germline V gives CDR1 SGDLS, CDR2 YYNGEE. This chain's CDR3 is CASSVAPGLAGGELFF. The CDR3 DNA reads TGTGCCAGCAGCGTAGCCCCGGGACTAGCTGGCGGGGAGCTGTTTTTT.

The CDR3 reads CASSPQVGNTEAFF. For the CDR3, the DNA is TGTGCCAGCAGTCCGCAGGTTGGGAACACTGAAGCTTTCTTT. The V and J genes are TRBV25-1 and TRBJ1-1; D is unresolved. Germline CDR1 and CDR2: MGHDK and SYGVNS. V dropped 5 bases and J dropped 1 base, with 11 bases sitting between them. This CDR3 spans 14 amino acids.

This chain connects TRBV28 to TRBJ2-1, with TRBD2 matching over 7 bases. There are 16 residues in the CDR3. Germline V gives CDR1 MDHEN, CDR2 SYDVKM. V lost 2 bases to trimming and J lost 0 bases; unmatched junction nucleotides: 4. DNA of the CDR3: TGTGCCAGCAGTTTAGGCGGGGGAAGCTCCTACAATGAGCAGTTCTTC. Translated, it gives CASSLGGGSSYNEQFF.

CDR3 sequence (DNA): TGCGCCAGCAGCCCCATCCCGGGACAGAACACTGAAGCTTTCTTT. This codes for CASSPIPGQNTEAFF. V and J are TRBV5-1 and TRBJ1-1; a weak D match, TRBD1 (6 bases). Looked up from germline, CDR1 is SGHRS and CDR2 is YFSETQ. The CDR3 totals 15 residues. Trimming cost V 4 bases and J 1 base, with 14 bases left between them.

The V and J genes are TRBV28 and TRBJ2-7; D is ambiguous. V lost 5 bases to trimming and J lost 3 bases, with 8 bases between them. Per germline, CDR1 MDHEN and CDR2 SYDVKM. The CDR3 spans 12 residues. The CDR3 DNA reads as TGTGCCAGCAGTACCCCAGGCTACGAGCAGTACTTC. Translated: CASSTPGYEQYF. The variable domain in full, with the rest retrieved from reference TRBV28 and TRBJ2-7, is DVKVTQSSRYLVKRTGEKVFLECVQDMDHENMFWYRQDPGLGLRLIYFSYDVKMKEKGDIPEGYSVSREKKERFSLILESASTNQTSMYLCASSTPGYEQYFGPGTRLTVT.

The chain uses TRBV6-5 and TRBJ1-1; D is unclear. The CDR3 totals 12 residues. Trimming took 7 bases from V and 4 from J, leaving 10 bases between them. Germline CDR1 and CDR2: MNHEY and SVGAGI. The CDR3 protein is CASTSTSTEAFF. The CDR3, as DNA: TGTGCCAGCACTTCCACGAGCACTGAAGCTTTCTTT.

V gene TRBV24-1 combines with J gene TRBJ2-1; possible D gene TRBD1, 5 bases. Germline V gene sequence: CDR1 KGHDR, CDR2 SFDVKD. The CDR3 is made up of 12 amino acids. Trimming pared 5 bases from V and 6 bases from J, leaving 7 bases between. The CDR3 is CATSARANEQFF. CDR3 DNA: TGTGCCACCAGTGCCAGGGCCAATGAGCAGTTCTTC.

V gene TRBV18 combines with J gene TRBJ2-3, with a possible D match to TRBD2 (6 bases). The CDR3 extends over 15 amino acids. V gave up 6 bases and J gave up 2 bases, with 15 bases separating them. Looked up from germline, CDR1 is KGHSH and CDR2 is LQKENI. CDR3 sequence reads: CASSPISGPTDTQYF. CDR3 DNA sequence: TGTGCCAGCTCGCCGATTAGCGGACCCACAGATACGCAGTATTTT.

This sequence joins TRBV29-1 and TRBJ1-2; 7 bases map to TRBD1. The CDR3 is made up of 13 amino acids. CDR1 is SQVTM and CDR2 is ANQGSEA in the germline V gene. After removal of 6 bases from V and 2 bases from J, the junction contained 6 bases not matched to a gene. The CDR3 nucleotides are TGCAGCGTCTCCCCGACAGGGAACTATGGCTACACCTTC. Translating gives CSVSPTGNYGYTF.

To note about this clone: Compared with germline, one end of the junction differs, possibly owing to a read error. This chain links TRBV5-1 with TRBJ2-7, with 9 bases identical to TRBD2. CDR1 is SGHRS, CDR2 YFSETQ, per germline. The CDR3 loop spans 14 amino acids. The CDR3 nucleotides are TGCGCCAGCAGCCCGGGGACTAGCTCCTCCGAGCAGTACTTC. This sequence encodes CASSPGTSSSEQYF.

The CDR3: CASSLGQGISGNTIYF. In DNA, the CDR3 is TGTGCCAGCAGCTTGGGGCAGGGCATCTCTGGAAACACCATATATTTT. This rearrangement joins TRBV5-4 to TRBJ1-3; possibly TRBD1 for D (5 bases). V was shortened by 0 bases and J by 0 bases, with 10 bases between the two germline ends. This CDR3 is 16 amino acids long. Germline CDR1 and CDR2: SGHNT and YYREEE (reference sequence). Full variable domain (outside the CDR3, taken from reference TRBV5-4 and TRBJ1-3): ETGVTQSPTHLIKTRGQQVTLRCSSQSGHNTVSWYQQALGQGPQFIFQYYREEENGRGNFPPRFSGLQFPNYSSELNVNALELDDSALYLCASSLGQGISGNTIYFGEGSWLTVV.

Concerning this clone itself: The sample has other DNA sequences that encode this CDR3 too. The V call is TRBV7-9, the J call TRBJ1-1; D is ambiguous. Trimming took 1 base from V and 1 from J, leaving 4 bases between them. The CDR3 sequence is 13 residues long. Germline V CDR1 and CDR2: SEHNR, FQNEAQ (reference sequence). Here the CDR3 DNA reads TGTGCCAGCAGCTTAGGACAGAACACTGAAGCTTTCTTT. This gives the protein CASSLGQNTEAFF.